This T cell receptor (beta chain) was captured by sequencing in a study of cytomegalovirus exposure and HLA in healthy donors. Healthy individuals who donated bone marrow served as the donors. Likely unrecorded immune exposures existed in these nominally healthy donors. With 60 Vbeta and 13 Jbeta primers, the PCR was carried out. Profiling relied on immunoSEQ multiplex PCR, and the TCRdb table lists in-frame clones only, not all of them. The data contain more than 95,000 clones, about 70% of them singletons. CDR1 MNHEY and CDR2 SMNVEV come from the germline V gene (reference sequence). V lost 3 bases to trimming and J lost 7 bases, with 15 bases between them. The CDR3 runs to 15 residues. Study-level findings and limits: Later analysis identified several of the most significant clusters that appeared linked to common viral pathogens. TCR beta sequences reportedly predicted most subjects' HLA-A and HLA-B alleles accurately.

Points on this clone: Its matching antigen is unknown.

The chain combines TRBV27 with TRBJ1-4, with D unclear. The material sequenced was PBMCs. This clonotype originated in a woman aged 65 to 85 in good health and CMV-seropositive. CDR3 coding DNA: TGTGCCAGCAGTTTGTCTTGGGCCTTGGGTGAAAAACTGTTTTTT. Translated, it gives CASSLSWALGEKLFF.